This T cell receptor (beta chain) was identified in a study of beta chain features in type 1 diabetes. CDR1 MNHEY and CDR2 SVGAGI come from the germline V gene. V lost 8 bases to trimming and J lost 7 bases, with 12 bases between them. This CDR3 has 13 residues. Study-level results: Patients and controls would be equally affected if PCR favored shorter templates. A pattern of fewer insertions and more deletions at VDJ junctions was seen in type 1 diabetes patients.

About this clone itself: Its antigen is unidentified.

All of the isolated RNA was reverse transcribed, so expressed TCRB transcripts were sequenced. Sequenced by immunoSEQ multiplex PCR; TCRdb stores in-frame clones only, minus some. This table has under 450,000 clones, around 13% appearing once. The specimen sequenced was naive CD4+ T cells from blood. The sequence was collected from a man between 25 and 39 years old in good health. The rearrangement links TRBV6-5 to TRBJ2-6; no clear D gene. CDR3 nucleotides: TGTGCCAGCGGAGAGCGCCCAGCCAACGTCCTGACTTTC. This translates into CASGERPANVLTF.